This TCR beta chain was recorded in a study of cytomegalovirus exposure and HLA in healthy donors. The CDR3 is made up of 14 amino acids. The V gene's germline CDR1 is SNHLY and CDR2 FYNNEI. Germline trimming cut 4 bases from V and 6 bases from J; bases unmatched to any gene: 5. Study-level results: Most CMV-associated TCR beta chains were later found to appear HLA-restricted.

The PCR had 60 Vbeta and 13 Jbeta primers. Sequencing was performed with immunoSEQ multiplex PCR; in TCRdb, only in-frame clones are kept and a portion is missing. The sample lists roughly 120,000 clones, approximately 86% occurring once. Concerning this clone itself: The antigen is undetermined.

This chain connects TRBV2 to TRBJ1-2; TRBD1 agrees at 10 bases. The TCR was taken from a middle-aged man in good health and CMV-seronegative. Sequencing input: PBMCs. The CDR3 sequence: CASSAGTGAHGYTF. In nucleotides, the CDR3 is TGTGCCAGCAGTGCCGGGACAGGGGCTCATGGCTACACCTTC.